This is a list of T cell receptor beta chains from one sample in a study of T cells after yellow fever vaccination. Each CDR3 protein is one row after TCRdb ran MiXCR on the 5' RACE reads. The table has about 300,000 distinct CDR3 sequences, about 10% seen once. The sample here was CD4+ T cells sorted from PBMCs, taken 5 days after the yellow fever booster vaccination. The source is a man between 18 and 29 years old who received the YFV17D yellow fever vaccine. Both conserved end residues are part of each CDR3. D genes are given only for firm matches. Only some rows state a clone size, as once, few, many or a class for expanded clones.

j_gene: TRBJ2-5
abundance: few
d_gene: TRBD2
v_gene: TRBV7-6
CDR3nt: TGTGCCAGCAGCTTTCGCGGGGGGGTTGAGACCCAGTACTTC
CDR3aa: CASSFRGGVETQYF

j_gene: TRBJ2-2
abundance: NA
d_gene: NA
v_gene: TRBV23-1
CDR3nt: NA
CDR3aa: CASSQSAREPGSCFF

j_gene: TRBJ2-1
abundance: few
d_gene: NA
v_gene: TRBV19
CDR3nt: TGTGCCAGTACAAGAGACACCCCCTACAATGAGCAGTTCTTC
CDR3aa: CASTRDTPYNEQFF

j_gene: TRBJ2-3
abundance: NA
d_gene: TRBD2
v_gene: TRBV11-2
CDR3nt: TGTGCCAGCACCATGGGGGGGACTAGCTGGTATTTT
CDR3aa: CASTMGGTSWYF

j_gene: TRBJ2-1
abundance: NA
d_gene: TRBD2
v_gene: TRBV11-3
CDR3nt: TGTGCCAGCAGCTTAGAGGGACTAGCGGGGTCCCGGCAGTTCTTC
CDR3aa: CASSLEGLAGSRQFF

j_gene: TRBJ2-2
abundance: many
d_gene: NA
v_gene: TRBV7-3
CDR3nt: TGTGCCAGCAGCTTATCGGGGACCACCGGGGAGCTGTTTTTT
CDR3aa: CASSLSGTTGELFF

j_gene: TRBJ2-1
abundance: many
d_gene: TRBD1
v_gene: TRBV5-5
CDR3nt: TGTGCCAGCAGCTTGCAGGGGGCGGATGAGCAGTTCTTC
CDR3aa: CASSLQGADEQFF

j_gene: TRBJ2-1
abundance: few
d_gene: NA
v_gene: TRBV6-1
CDR3nt: TGTGCCAGCAGGCCCTTGGGGGACCTCTCCAATGAGCAGTTCTTC
CDR3aa: CASRPLGDLSNEQFF

j_gene: TRBJ2-3
abundance: NA
d_gene: NA
v_gene: TRBV21-1
CDR3nt: TGTGCCAGCAGCAAAGTCCGGGCTAGCACAGATACGCAGTATTTT
CDR3aa: CASSKVRASTDTQYF

j_gene: TRBJ1-2
abundance: few
d_gene: NA
v_gene: TRBV6-5
CDR3nt: TGTGCCAGCAGTTACTCATCCCAGGCTCGCTACACCTTC
CDR3aa: CASSYSSQARYTF

j_gene: TRBJ1-4
abundance: many
d_gene: NA
v_gene: TRBV7-9
CDR3nt: TGTGCCAGCACCTCATATTCCACGGGGGAAAAACTGTTTTTT
CDR3aa: CASTSYSTGEKLFF

j_gene: TRBJ2-7
abundance: few
d_gene: TRBD1
v_gene: TRBV4-3
CDR3nt: TGCGCCAGCAGCCAAGAGTGGGACAGGGAATCCTACGAGCAGTACTTC
CDR3aa: CASSQEWDRESYEQYF

j_gene: TRBJ1-2
abundance: few
d_gene: NA
v_gene: TRBV12-3/TRBV12-4
CDR3nt: TGTGCCAGCGTGGGGTACTATGGCTACACCTTC
CDR3aa: CASVGYYGYTF

j_gene: TRBJ2-2
abundance: few
d_gene: NA
v_gene: TRBV28
CDR3nt: TGTGCCAGCAGTTTTGGAGTTAGCTGGACCGGGGAGCTGTTTTTT
CDR3aa: CASSFGVSWTGELFF

j_gene: TRBJ1-4
abundance: few
d_gene: TRBD1
v_gene: TRBV19
CDR3nt: TGTGCCAGTAAGAAAACAGGGGGCTTTGAAAAACTGTTTTTT
CDR3aa: CASKKTGGFEKLFF

j_gene: TRBJ2-7
abundance: many
d_gene: NA
v_gene: TRBV29-1
CDR3nt: TGCAGCGGGGGCGAGGGACACGAGCAGTACTTC
CDR3aa: CSGGEGHEQYF

j_gene: TRBJ1-1
abundance: many
d_gene: NA
v_gene: TRBV11-2
CDR3nt: TGTGCCAGCGCGAACGTGCGGGAAGACACTGAAGCTTTCTTT
CDR3aa: CASANVREDTEAFF

j_gene: TRBJ2-7
abundance: many
d_gene: NA
v_gene: TRBV5-1
CDR3nt: TGCGCCAGCAGCTTGGACGACTACGAGCAGTACTTC
CDR3aa: CASSLDDYEQYF

j_gene: TRBJ2-7
abundance: many
d_gene: NA
v_gene: TRBV4-1
CDR3nt: TGCGCCAGCAGCCACTATCCAGCGGTTCACTCCTACGAGCAGTACTTC
CDR3aa: CASSHYPAVHSYEQYF

j_gene: TRBJ2-2
abundance: many
d_gene: NA
v_gene: TRBV12-3/TRBV12-4
CDR3nt: TGTGCCGGTGAAGGGAGTCGGACCGGGGAGCTGTTTTTT
CDR3aa: CAGEGSRTGELFF

j_gene: TRBJ2-3
abundance: few
d_gene: TRBD2
v_gene: TRBV11-2
CDR3nt: TGTGCCAGCAGCCCCCGACTAGCGGGGAGAGATACGCAGTATTTT
CDR3aa: CASSPRLAGRDTQYF

j_gene: TRBJ1-5
abundance: NA
d_gene: NA
v_gene: TRBV12-3/TRBV12-4
CDR3nt: TGTGCCAGCAGTCGACTTAGCAATCAGCCCCAGCATTTT
CDR3aa: CASSRLSNQPQHF

j_gene: TRBJ1-6
abundance: many
d_gene: TRBD1
v_gene: TRBV12-3/TRBV12-4
CDR3nt: TGTGCCAGCAGCTCACAGGTGCCGGGACAGGGACAACCCCTCCACTTT
CDR3aa: CASSSQVPGQGQPLHF

j_gene: TRBJ1-2
abundance: NA
d_gene: NA
v_gene: TRBV5-6
CDR3nt: TGTGCCAGCAGCTTGCGGACGCCGGGGGGCTACACCTTC
CDR3aa: CASSLRTPGGYTF

j_gene: TRBJ1-2
abundance: few
d_gene: NA
v_gene: TRBV4-3
CDR3nt: TGCGCCAGCAGCCAAGAGTTGGGCAGGGTCTATGGCTACACCTTC
CDR3aa: CASSQELGRVYGYTF

j_gene: TRBJ2-3
abundance: many
d_gene: TRBD2
v_gene: TRBV11-2
CDR3nt: TGTGCCAGCGCGGGGGGGCTTAAAGATACGCAGTATTTT
CDR3aa: CASAGGLKDTQYF

j_gene: TRBJ2-5
abundance: NA
d_gene: TRBD1
v_gene: TRBV10-3
CDR3nt: TGTGCCACATGGACAGGGCGAGAGACCCAGTACTTC
CDR3aa: CATWTGRETQYF

j_gene: TRBJ1-6
abundance: NA
d_gene: TRBD1
v_gene: TRBV11-2
CDR3nt: TGTGCCAGCAGCTTGGGGGACAGGGATTATTCACCCCTCCACTTT
CDR3aa: CASSLGDRDYSPLHF

j_gene: TRBJ1-6
abundance: NA
d_gene: NA
v_gene: TRBV10-3
CDR3nt: TGTGCCATCAGTGATAGGGCAGGGTCCTATAATTCACCCCTCCACTTT
CDR3aa: CAISDRAGSYNSPLHF

j_gene: TRBJ1-4
abundance: NA
d_gene: NA
v_gene: TRBV7-2
CDR3nt: TGTGCCAGCAGAAGGTCGGAGGGCGAAAAACTGTTTTTT
CDR3aa: CASRRSEGEKLFF

j_gene: TRBJ2-5
abundance: few
d_gene: NA
v_gene: TRBV5-1
CDR3nt: TGCGCCAGCAGGCCGAACATCCAAGAGACCCAGTACTTC
CDR3aa: CASRPNIQETQYF

j_gene: TRBJ2-2
abundance: NA
d_gene: NA
v_gene: TRBV11-2
CDR3nt: TGTGCCAGCAGCCTAACGGGTCGTCATACCGGGGAGCTGTTTTTT
CDR3aa: CASSLTGRHTGELFF

j_gene: TRBJ1-5
abundance: NA
d_gene: TRBD1
v_gene: TRBV6-2/TRBV6-3
CDR3nt: TGTGCCAGCAGGTCTCCCGGGACAGGGCAATCAGCCCAGCATTTT
CDR3aa: CASRSPGTGQSAQHF

j_gene: TRBJ2-3
abundance: NA
d_gene: TRBD1
v_gene: TRBV30
CDR3nt: TGTGCCTGGAGTGTCGTCGGACAGGGGCCCACAGATACGCAGTATTTT
CDR3aa: CAWSVVGQGPTDTQYF

j_gene: TRBJ2-1
abundance: NA
d_gene: NA
v_gene: TRBV7-8
CDR3nt: TGTGCCAGCAGTCGGCCACAAGGGCAGTACAATGAGCAGTTCTTC
CDR3aa: CASSRPQGQYNEQFF

j_gene: TRBJ1-1
abundance: few
d_gene: TRBD1
v_gene: TRBV4-2
CDR3nt: TGTGCCAGCAGCCCATCACAGGGGCAAGAGAACACTGAAGCTTTCTTT
CDR3aa: CASSPSQGQENTEAFF

j_gene: TRBJ2-1
abundance: NA
d_gene: NA
v_gene: TRBV7-2
CDR3nt: TGTGCCAGCAGCGGCCGAGCGGTTAGCTCCTACAATGAGCAGTTCTTC
CDR3aa: CASSGRAVSSYNEQFF

j_gene: TRBJ2-3
abundance: NA
d_gene: TRBD2
v_gene: TRBV7-2
CDR3nt: TGTGCCAGCAGCCGGACTAGCGGGAACACAGATACGCAGTATTTT
CDR3aa: CASSRTSGNTDTQYF

j_gene: TRBJ2-3
abundance: NA
d_gene: NA
v_gene: TRBV4-2
CDR3nt: TGTGCCAGCAGCCAAGAGGCCGTTAGCACAGATACGCAGTATTTT
CDR3aa: CASSQEAVSTDTQYF